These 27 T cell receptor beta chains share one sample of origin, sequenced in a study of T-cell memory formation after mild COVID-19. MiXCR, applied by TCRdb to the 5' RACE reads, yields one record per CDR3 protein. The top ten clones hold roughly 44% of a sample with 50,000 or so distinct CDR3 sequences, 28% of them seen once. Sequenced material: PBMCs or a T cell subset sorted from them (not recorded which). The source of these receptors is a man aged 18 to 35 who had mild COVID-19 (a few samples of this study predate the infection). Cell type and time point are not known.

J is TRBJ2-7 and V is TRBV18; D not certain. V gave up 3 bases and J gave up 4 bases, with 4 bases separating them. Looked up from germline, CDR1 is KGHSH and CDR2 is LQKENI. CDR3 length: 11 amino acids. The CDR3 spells CASSPLYEQYF. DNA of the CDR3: TGTGCCAGCTCACCCTTGTACGAGCAGTACTTC. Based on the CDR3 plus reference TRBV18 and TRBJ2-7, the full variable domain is NAGVMQNPRHLVRRRGQEARLRCSPMKGHSHVYWYRQLPEEGLKFMVYLQKENIIDESGMPKERFSAEFPKEGPSILRIQQVVRGDSAAYFCASSPLYEQYFGPGTRLTVT.

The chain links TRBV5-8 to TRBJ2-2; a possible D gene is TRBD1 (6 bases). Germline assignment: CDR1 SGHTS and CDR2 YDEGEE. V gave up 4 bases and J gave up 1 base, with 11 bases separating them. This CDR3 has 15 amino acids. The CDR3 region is CASSRTTGNTGELFF. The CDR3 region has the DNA TGTGCCAGCAGCCGGACGACAGGGAACACCGGGGAGCTGTTTTTT.

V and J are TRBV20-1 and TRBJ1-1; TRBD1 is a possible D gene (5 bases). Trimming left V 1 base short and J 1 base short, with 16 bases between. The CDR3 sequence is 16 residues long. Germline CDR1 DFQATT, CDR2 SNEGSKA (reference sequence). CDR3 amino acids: CSARAGLSGGNTEAFF. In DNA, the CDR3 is TGCAGTGCTAGAGCGGGACTATCCGGAGGGAACACTGAAGCTTTCTTT.

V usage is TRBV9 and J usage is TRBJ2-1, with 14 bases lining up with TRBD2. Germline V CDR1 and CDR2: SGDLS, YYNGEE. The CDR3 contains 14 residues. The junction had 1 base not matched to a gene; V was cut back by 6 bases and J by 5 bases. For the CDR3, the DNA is TGTGCCAGCACGACTAGCGGGGGGGACAATGAGCAGTTCTTC. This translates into CASTTSGGDNEQFF. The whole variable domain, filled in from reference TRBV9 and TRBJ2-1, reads DSGVTQTPKHLITATGQRVTLRCSPRSGDLSVYWYQQSLDQGLQFLIQYYNGEERAKGNILERFSAQQFPDLHSELNLSSLELGDSALYFCASTTSGGDNEQFFGPGTRLTVL.

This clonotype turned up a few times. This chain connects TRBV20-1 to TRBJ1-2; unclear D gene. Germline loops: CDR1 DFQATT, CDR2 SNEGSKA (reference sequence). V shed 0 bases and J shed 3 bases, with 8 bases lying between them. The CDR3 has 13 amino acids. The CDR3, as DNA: TGCAGTGCTAGAGACGACACCTACTATGGCTACACCTTC. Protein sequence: CSARDDTYYGYTF.

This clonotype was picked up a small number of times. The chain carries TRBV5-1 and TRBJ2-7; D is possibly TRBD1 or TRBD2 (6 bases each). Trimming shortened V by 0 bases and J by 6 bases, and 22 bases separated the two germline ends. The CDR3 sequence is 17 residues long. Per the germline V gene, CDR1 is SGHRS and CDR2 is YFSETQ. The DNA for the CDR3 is TGCGCCAGCAGCTTGGAGGGGAAGTGGCAGGGGAGGCGCGAGCAGTACTTC. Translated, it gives CASSLEGKWQGRREQYF.

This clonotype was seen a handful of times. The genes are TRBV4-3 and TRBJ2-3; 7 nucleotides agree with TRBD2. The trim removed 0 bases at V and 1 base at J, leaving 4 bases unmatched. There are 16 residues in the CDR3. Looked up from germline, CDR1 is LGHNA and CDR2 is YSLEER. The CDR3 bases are TGCGCCAGCAGCCAAGACGGTGCGGGGGGCACAGATACGCAGTATTTT. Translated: CASSQDGAGGTDTQYF.

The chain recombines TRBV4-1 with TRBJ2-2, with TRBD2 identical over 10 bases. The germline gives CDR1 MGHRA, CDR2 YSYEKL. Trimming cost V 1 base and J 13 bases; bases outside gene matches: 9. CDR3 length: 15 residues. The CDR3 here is CASSQVSGGSFRLFF. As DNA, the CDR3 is TGCGCCAGCAGCCAAGTTAGCGGGGGGTCATTCCGGCTGTTTTTT.

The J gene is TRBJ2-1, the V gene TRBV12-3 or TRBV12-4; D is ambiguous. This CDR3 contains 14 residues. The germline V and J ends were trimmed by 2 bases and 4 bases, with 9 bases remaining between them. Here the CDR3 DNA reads TGTGCCAGCAGTTTACGCACAGCTTACAATGAGCAGTTCTTC. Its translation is CASSLRTAYNEQFF.

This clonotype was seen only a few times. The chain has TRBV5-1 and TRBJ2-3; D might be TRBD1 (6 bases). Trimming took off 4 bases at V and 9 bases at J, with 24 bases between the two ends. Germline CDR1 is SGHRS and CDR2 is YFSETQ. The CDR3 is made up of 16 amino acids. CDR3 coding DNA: TGCGCCAGCAGCCCACTCGACTGGAATAGCACAGGGACGCAGTATTTT. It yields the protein CASSPLDWNSTGTQYF.

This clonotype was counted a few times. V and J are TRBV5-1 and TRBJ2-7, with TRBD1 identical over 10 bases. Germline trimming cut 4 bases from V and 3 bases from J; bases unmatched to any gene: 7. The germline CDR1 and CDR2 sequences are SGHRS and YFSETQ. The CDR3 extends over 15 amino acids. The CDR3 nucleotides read TGCGCCAGCAGCCAGTCCGACAGGGGGCTCTACGAGCAGTACTTC. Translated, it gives CASSQSDRGLYEQYF.

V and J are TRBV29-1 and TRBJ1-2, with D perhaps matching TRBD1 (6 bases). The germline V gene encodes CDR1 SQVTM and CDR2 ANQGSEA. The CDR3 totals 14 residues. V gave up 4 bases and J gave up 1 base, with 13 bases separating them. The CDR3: CSVAETGVNYGYTF. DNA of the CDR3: TGCAGCGTTGCAGAGACAGGAGTTAACTATGGCTACACCTTC.

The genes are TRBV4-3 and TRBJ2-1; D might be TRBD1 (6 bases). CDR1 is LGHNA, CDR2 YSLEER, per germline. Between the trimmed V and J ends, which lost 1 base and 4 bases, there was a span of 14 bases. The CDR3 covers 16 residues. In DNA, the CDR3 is TGCGCCAGCAGCCAAGTATCAGGGCAGGGGTACAATGAGCAGTTCTTC. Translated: CASSQVSGQGYNEQFF.

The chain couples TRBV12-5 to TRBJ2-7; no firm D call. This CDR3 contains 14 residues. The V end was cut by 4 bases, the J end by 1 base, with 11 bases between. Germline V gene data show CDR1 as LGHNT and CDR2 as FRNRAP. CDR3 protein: CASGSPTESYEQYF. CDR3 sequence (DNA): TGTGCTAGTGGTTCTCCGACGGAGTCCTACGAGCAGTACTTC.

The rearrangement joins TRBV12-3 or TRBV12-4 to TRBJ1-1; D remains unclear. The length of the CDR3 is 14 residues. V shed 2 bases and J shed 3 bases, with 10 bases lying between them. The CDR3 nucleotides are TGTGCCAGCAGTTTAAACGGGGTATACACTGAAGCTTTCTTT. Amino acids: CASSLNGVYTEAFF.

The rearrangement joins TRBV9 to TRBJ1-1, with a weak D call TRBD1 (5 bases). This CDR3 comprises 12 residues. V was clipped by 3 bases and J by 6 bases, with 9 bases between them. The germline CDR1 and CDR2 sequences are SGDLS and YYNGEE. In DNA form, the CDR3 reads TGTGCCAGCAGCGGGGACGGCCCTGAAGCTTTCTTT. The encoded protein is CASSGDGPEAFF.

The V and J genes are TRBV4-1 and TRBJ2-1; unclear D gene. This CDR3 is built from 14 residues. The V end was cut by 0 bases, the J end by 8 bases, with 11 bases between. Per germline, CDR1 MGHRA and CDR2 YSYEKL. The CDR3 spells CASSQDRSVDEQFF. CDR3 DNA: TGCGCCAGCAGCCAAGATAGGTCGGTGGATGAGCAGTTCTTC.

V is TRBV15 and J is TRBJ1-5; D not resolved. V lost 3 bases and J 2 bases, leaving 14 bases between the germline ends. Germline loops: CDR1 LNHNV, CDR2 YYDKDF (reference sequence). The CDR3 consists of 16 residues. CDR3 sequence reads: CATSSPGSSRNQPQHF. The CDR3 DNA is TGTGCCACCAGCAGCCCCGGCTCATCGCGCAATCAGCCCCAGCATTTT.

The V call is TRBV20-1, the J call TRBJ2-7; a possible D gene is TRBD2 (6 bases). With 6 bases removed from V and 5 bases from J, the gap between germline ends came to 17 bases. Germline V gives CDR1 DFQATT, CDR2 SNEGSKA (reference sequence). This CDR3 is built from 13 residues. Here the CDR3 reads CSARTGTDHEQYF. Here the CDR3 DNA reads TGCAGTGCGCGAACCGGGACTGATCACGAGCAGTACTTC.

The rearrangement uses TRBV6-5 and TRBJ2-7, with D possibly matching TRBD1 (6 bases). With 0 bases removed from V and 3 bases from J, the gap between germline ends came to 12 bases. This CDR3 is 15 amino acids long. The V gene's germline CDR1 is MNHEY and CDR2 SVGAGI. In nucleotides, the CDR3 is TGTGCCAGCAGTTACTCGATGGACAGCAACTACGAGCAGTACTTC. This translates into CASSYSMDSNYEQYF.

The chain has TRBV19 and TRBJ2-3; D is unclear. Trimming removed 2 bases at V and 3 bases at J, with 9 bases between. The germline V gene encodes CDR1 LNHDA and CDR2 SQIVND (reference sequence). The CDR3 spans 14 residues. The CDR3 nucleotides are TGTGCCAGTAGTATAATGATGAGAACAGATACGCAGTATTTT. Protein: CASSIMMRTDTQYF.

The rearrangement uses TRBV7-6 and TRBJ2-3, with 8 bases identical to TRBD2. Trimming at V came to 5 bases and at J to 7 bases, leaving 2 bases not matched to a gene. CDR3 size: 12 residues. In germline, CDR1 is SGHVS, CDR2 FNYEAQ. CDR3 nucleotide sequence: TGTGCCAGCAGCCCGGGGGGGAATACGCAGTATTTT. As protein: CASSPGGNTQYF.

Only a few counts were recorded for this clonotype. CDR3 amino acids: CASGQRAEAFF. CDR3 DNA sequence: TGTGCCAGCGGACAGAGGGCTGAAGCTTTCTTT. The chain uses TRBV5-6 and TRBJ1-1, with D possibly TRBD1 on 6 matching bases. The CDR3 sequence is 11 residues long. In germline, CDR1 is SGHDT, CDR2 YYEEEE. The V end was cut by 7 bases, the J end by 6 bases, with 10 bases between.

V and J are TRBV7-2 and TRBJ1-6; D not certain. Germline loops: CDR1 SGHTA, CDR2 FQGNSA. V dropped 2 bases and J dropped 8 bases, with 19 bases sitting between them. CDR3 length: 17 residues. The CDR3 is CASSLKPSGPLYSPLHF. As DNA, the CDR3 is TGTGCCAGCAGCTTAAAGCCTTCAGGACCCCTATATTCACCCCTCCACTTT.

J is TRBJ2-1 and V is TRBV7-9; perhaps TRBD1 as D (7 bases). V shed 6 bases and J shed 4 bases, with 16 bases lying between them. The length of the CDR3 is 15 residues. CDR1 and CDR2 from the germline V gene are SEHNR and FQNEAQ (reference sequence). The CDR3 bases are TGTGCCAGCAGGGCGGGACAGCACCTTTACAATGAGCAGTTCTTC. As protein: CASRAGQHLYNEQFF.

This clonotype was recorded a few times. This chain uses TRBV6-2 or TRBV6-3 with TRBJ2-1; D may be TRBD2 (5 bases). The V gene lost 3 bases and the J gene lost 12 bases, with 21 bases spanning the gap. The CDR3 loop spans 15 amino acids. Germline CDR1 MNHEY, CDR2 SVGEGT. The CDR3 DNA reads TGTGCCAGCAGTTATTCGGGGAAGGACTGGATCGGGCAGTTCTTC. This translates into CASSYSGKDWIGQFF.

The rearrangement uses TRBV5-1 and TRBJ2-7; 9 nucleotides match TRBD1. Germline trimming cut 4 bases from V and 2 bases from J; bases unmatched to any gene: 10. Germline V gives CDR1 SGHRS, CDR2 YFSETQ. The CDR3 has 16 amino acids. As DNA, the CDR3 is TGCGCCAGCAGCCTTGCTTCCGGGACAGGGACCTACGAGCAGTACTTC. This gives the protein CASSLASGTGTYEQYF.